A single sample is the source of the 21 T cell receptor beta chains below, sequenced in a study of early T cells in non-severe SARS-CoV-2 infection. TCRdb re-derived calls from the 5' RACE reads in MiXCR, one entry per CDR3 protein. The repertoire holds 25,000 to 35,000 distinct CDR3 sequences, with roughly 2.8% as singletons. The sequencing input was whole blood. These receptors were taken from an adult who was a healthcare worker with PCR-confirmed SARS-CoV-2 infection or an uninfected control (not recorded which).

The V gene is TRBV6-1, the J gene TRBJ2-3; 9 bases map to TRBD1. In germline, CDR1 is MNHNS, CDR2 SASEGT. This CDR3 has 14 amino acids. With V trimmed by 7 bases and J by 5 bases, 7 bases remained unmatched. CDR3 sequence (DNA): TGTGCCAGCAAGAGAGACAGGGGGGGAGATACGCAGTATTTT. It translates to CASKRDRGGDTQYF.

This clonotype was seen more than once but under ten times. The chain employs TRBV2 and TRBJ1-3, with 7 positions matching TRBD1. This CDR3 is built from 18 residues. In germline, CDR1 is SNHLY, CDR2 FYNNEI. The V and J ends lost 8 bases and 0 bases, in that order; junction bases with no gene match: 16. The CDR3 sequence is CASDNRDRKMNSGNTIYF. The CDR3 DNA follows: TGTGCCAGCGATAACCGGGACAGAAAAATGAACTCTGGAAACACCATATATTTT. Supplemented by reference TRBV2 and TRBJ1-3, the full variable domain reads EPEVTQTPSHQVTQMGQEVILRCVPISNHLYFYWYRQILGQKVEFLVSFYNNEISEKSEIFDDQFSVERPDGSNFTLKIRSTKLEDSAMYFCASDNRDRKMNSGNTIYFGEGSWLTVV.

This clonotype has ten or more counts. The chain joins TRBV5-8 to TRBJ2-4; tentatively, D is TRBD1 (6 bases). The CDR3 sequence is 14 residues long. V dropped 1 base and J dropped 8 bases, with 13 bases sitting between them. Germline V gene data show CDR1 as SGHTS and CDR2 as YDEGEE. The CDR3 protein is CASSLRGRGDIQYF. For the CDR3, the DNA is TGTGCCAGCAGCTTGAGAGGCAGGGGCGACATTCAGTACTTC.

This clonotype was counted at least ten times. This chain links TRBV19 with TRBJ2-3, with 11 nucleotides matching TRBD2. V lost 0 bases to trimming and J lost 5 bases; unmatched junction nucleotides: 7. The germline CDR1 and CDR2 sequences are LNHDA and SQIVND (reference sequence). The CDR3 runs to 17 residues. This CDR3 is CASSIDPSGGQEDTQYF. CDR3 coding DNA: TGTGCCAGTAGTATAGATCCTAGCGGGGGGCAAGAAGATACGCAGTATTTT.

This clonotype was picked up many times. The chain has TRBV5-5 and TRBJ2-1; 11 bases match TRBD2. The CDR3 has 15 amino acids. CDR1 is SGHKS, CDR2 YYEKEE, per germline (reference sequence). Losses at the gene ends were 4 bases for V and 5 bases for J; bases not matched to a gene: 5. In DNA, the CDR3 is TGTGCCAGCAGCCGAGCTAGCGGGGGGAACAATGAGCAGTTCTTC. It codes for CASSRASGGNNEQFF.

The chain combines TRBV5-5 with TRBJ1-3; 8 nucleotides align to TRBD1. This CDR3 is 16 amino acids long. With V trimmed by 0 bases and J by 7 bases, 9 bases remained unmatched. Germline CDR1 SGHKS, CDR2 YYEKEE (reference sequence). The CDR3 DNA is TGTGCCAGCAGCTTGGAGGGACAGGCGTGGAGGAACACCATATATTTT. Protein: CASSLEGQAWRNTIYF.

This clonotype showed up many times. The chain uses TRBV3-1 and TRBJ1-1; 7 nucleotides agree with TRBD1. CDR1 and CDR2 (germline): LGHDT, YNNKEL (reference sequence). The CDR3 contains 17 residues. Trimming at V came to 1 base and at J to 10 bases, leaving 18 bases not matched to a gene. Here the CDR3 reads CASSQVMLRDRRGRAFF. CDR3 DNA sequence: TGTGCCAGCAGCCAAGTAATGCTTAGGGACAGACGAGGGCGAGCTTTCTTT.

Ten or more counts support this clonotype. V and J are TRBV4-1 and TRBJ2-5, with D possibly TRBD1 on 6 matching bases. This CDR3 has 15 amino acids. The germline CDR1 and CDR2 sequences are MGHRA and YSYEKL. Deletions cut 4 bases from V and 0 bases from J, with 12 bases between. The CDR3 spells CASSRSGTNQETQYF. CDR3 DNA sequence: TGCGCCAGCAGCCGTTCCGGGACAAACCAAGAGACCCAGTACTTC.

This clonotype was recorded at least ten times. This chain uses TRBV3-1 with TRBJ1-1; 7 positions agree with TRBD1. The V gene's germline CDR1 is LGHDT and CDR2 YNNKEL (reference sequence). The CDR3 totals 15 residues. The ends lost 3 bases at V and 5 bases at J; junction bases unmatched: 9. CDR3 region: CASSHPGRGRTEAFF. The CDR3 DNA sequence: TGTGCCAGCAGCCACCCGGGGAGGGGGCGGACTGAAGCTTTCTTT.

This clonotype occurred many times. The chain uses TRBV29-1 and TRBJ2-1; 9 bases align to TRBD2. Per the germline V gene, CDR1 is SQVTM and CDR2 is ANQGSEA. CDR3 length: 16 amino acids. V was clipped by 2 bases and J by 1 base; unmatched bases: 6. CDR3 sequence reads: CSVESLSGGSYNEQFF. The CDR3 DNA reads TGCAGCGTTGAATCCCTTAGCGGGGGATCCTACAATGAGCAGTTCTTC.

Ten or more counts support this clonotype. The chain combines TRBV24-1 with TRBJ2-1, with 9 bases that match TRBD1. The germline V gene encodes CDR1 KGHDR and CDR2 SFDVKD. Germline trimming cut 1 base from V and 0 bases from J; bases unmatched to any gene: 3. This CDR3 is 17 amino acids long. CDR3 region: CATSDFGQGYSYNEQFF. The CDR3 DNA reads TGTGCCACCAGTGATTTCGGACAGGGGTACTCCTACAATGAGCAGTTCTTC.

This clonotype was counted at least ten times. This CDR3 is CASSRTLGNEQFF. CDR3 bases: TGTGCCAGCAGCCGGACTCTGGGCAATGAGCAGTTCTTC. The V gene is TRBV7-2, the J gene TRBJ2-1; TRBD2 is a possible D gene (5 bases). Germline loops: CDR1 SGHTA, CDR2 FQGNSA. Trimming stripped 5 bases from V and 6 bases from J, with 11 bases between. The length of the CDR3 is 13 residues.

This clonotype was recorded at least ten times. This sequence joins TRBV20-1 and TRBJ1-5, with a weak D call TRBD1 (5 bases). This CDR3 spans 15 amino acids. Germline CDR1 DFQATT, CDR2 SNEGSKA (reference sequence). Trimming took 3 bases from V and 0 from J, leaving 12 bases between them. CDR3 sequence: CSASGTPYSNQPQHF. As DNA, the CDR3 is TGCAGTGCTAGCGGGACCCCGTATAGCAATCAGCCCCAGCATTTT.

At least ten counts were recorded for this clonotype. The V call is TRBV12-3 or TRBV12-4, the J call TRBJ1-1, with 7 bases fitting TRBD1. CDR3 length equals 14 residues. After removal of 7 bases from V and 4 bases from J, the junction contained 9 bases not matched to a gene. Here the CDR3 DNA reads TGTGCCAGCACCCTGGACAGGAGGGGCACTGAAGCTTTCTTT. This gives the protein CASTLDRRGTEAFF.

This clonotype appeared many times. This chain connects TRBV7-3 to TRBJ2-1; D possibly uses TRBD1 or TRBD2 (5 bases each). Per the germline V gene, CDR1 is SGHTA and CDR2 is FQGTGA. The V end was cut by 5 bases, the J end by 6 bases, with 11 bases between. The CDR3 loop spans 13 amino acids. CDR3 bases: TGTGCCAGCAGCCCTCCGGGGACCAATGAGCAGTTCTTC. Its protein product is CASSPPGTNEQFF.

This clonotype was observed a handful of times. The chain carries TRBV5-1 and TRBJ2-6; D ambiguous. Looked up from germline, CDR1 is SGHRS and CDR2 is YFSETQ. This CDR3 contains 14 residues. The ends were cut back, 5 bases at V and 2 bases at J, with 8 bases in the middle. The CDR3 loop reads CASSAYPGANVLTF. The CDR3 bases are TGCGCCAGCAGTGCCTATCCTGGGGCCAACGTCCTGACTTTC. Full variable domain (rest looked up from reference TRBV5-1 and TRBJ2-6): KAGVTQTPRYLIKTRGQQVTLSCSPISGHRSVSWYQQTPGQGLQFLFEYFSETQRNKGNFPGRFSGRQFSNSRSEMNVSTLELGDSALYLCASSAYPGANVLTFGAGSRLTVL.

The table lists this clonotype with many counts. The rearrangement uses TRBV11-3 and TRBJ2-2; D might be TRBD1 (5 bases). With 5 bases removed from V and 0 bases from J, the gap between germline ends came to 10 bases. The CDR3 spans 15 residues. Germline V gives CDR1 SGHNT, CDR2 YENEEA. The DNA of the CDR3 is TGTGCCAGCAGCCAGGCAGGGACGAACACCGGGGAGCTGTTTTTT. Its translation: CASSQAGTNTGELFF. Drawing the rest from reference TRBV11-3 and TRBJ2-2, the complete variable domain is EAGVVQSPRYKIIEKKQPVAFWCNPISGHNTLYWYLQNLGQGPELLIRYENEEAVDDSQLPKDRFSAERLKGVDSTLKIQPAELGDSAVYLCASSQAGTNTGELFFGEGSRLTVL.

This clonotype occurred many times. The gene calls are TRBV11-2 and TRBJ2-1; D not certain. CDR1 and CDR2 from the germline V gene are SGHAT and FQNNGV. This CDR3 is 14 amino acids long. The V end was cut by 5 bases, the J end by 8 bases, with 16 bases between. In DNA form, the CDR3 reads TGTGCCAGCAGCCGAGATGGTACTTTCCATGAGCAGTTCTTC. It specifies CASSRDGTFHEQFF.

This clonotype was seen repeatedly, ten times or more. V and J are TRBV5-1 and TRBJ2-5; no clear D. The CDR3 runs to 14 residues. CDR1 is SGHRS and CDR2 is YFSETQ in the germline V gene. Trimming left V 0 bases short and J 2 bases short, with 8 bases between. The CDR3 spells CASSLVPEQETQYF. The DNA of the CDR3 is TGCGCCAGCAGCTTGGTACCAGAGCAAGAGACCCAGTACTTC. Supplemented by reference TRBV5-1 and TRBJ2-5, the full variable domain reads KAGVTQTPRYLIKTRGQQVTLSCSPISGHRSVSWYQQTPGQGLQFLFEYFSETQRNKGNFPGRFSGRQFSNSRSEMNVSTLELGDSALYLCASSLVPEQETQYFGPGTRLLVL.

This clonotype was counted at least ten times. DNA of the CDR3: TGTGCCAGCAGCTTACTGGGCAGGGAGCAGTTCTTC. Translating gives CASSLLGREQFF. This chain uses TRBV7-3 with TRBJ2-1; D unclear. CDR1 and CDR2 (germline): SGHTA, FQGTGA. V lost 2 bases, J lost 10 bases, and 9 bases lay in between. CDR3 length: 12 residues. The full variable domain, rest sourced from reference TRBV7-3 and TRBJ2-1, is GAGVSQTPSNKVTEKGKYVELRCDPISGHTALYWYRQSLGQGPEFLIYFQGTGAADDSGLPNDRFFAVRPEGSVSTLKIQRTERGDSAVYLCASSLLGREQFFGPGTRLTVL.

This clonotype was detected ten times or more. V usage is TRBV19 and J usage is TRBJ2-6; D unresolved. The CDR3 consists of 15 residues. With 1 base removed from V and 4 bases from J, the gap between germline ends came to 8 bases. Germline CDR1 reads LNHDA; CDR2 reads SQIVND (reference sequence). CDR3 DNA sequence: TGTGCCAGTAGTATAGCGCGGACGGGGGCCAACGTCCTGACTTTC. It encodes CASSIARTGANVLTF.